This TCR beta chain was identified in a study of Ad26.COV2.S vaccination and SARS-CoV-2 variants. Assay used: immunoSEQ multiplex PCR; TCRdb lists only in-frame clones, some missing. The table has about 420,000 clones, around 87% seen once. Treatment given: some 19 received Ad26.COV2.S at low or high dose, single or two shots; roughly five received placebo; per-sample allocation not given. Each sample was drawn 63 days after the first injection (of vaccine or placebo). Looked up from germline, CDR1 is LNHNV and CDR2 is YYDKDF (reference sequence). The CDR3 totals 18 residues. V trimming: 0 bases; J trimming: 5 bases; junction bases outside the gene matches: 10.

This TCR came from a person between 18 and 59 years old who received the Ad26.COV2.S COVID-19 vaccine or a placebo. Sequencing was performed on peripheral blood, taken in a trial of Ad26.COV2.S vaccine versus placebo. The chain links TRBV15 to TRBJ1-4, with 9 positions matching TRBD1. The CDR3 loop reads CATSRDPQDRGPNEKLFF. The CDR3 nucleotides are TGTGCCACCAGCAGAGACCCCCAGGACAGGGGACCGAATGAAAAACTGTTTTTT.